The next 15 T cell receptor beta chains were all read from a single sample in a study of OX40 agonist ivuxolimab in advanced cancers. Profiled with immunoSEQ multiplex PCR; TCRdb holds only in-frame clones, not every one. The sample carries 60,000 to 75,000 clones, 70% to 90% recorded once. The sequencing here drew on CD4+ or CD8+ T cells sorted from blood, taken in a trial of the OX40 agonist ivuxolimab. These TCRs come from an adult with an advanced solid tumor such as melanoma, head and neck, liver or kidney cancer.

This clone was counted a single time. The V and J genes are TRBV5-6 and TRBJ1-2; 12 bases map to TRBD1. Germline V lookup: CDR1 SGHDT, CDR2 YYEEEE. The CDR3 consists of 18 residues. V shed 0 bases, J shed 3 bases, and the junction held 9 bases outside the gene matches. Here the CDR3 DNA reads TGTGCCAGCAGCTTGGTTCCGGGACAGGGGGCAGAGTACTATGGCTACACCTTC. Translated, it gives CASSLVPGQGAEYYGYTF.

V and J are TRBV7-2 and TRBJ2-7; TRBD1 agrees at 11 bases. V was clipped by 2 bases and J by 1 base; unmatched bases: 4. The CDR3 is made up of 16 amino acids. Per the germline V gene, CDR1 is SGHTA and CDR2 is FQGNSA. In DNA, the CDR3 is TGTGCCAGCAGCTTATCGGGACAGGGGGTATCCTACGAGCAGTACTTC. Translation: CASSLSGQGVSYEQYF.

J is TRBJ1-2 and V is TRBV7-2; D not resolved. Germline-derived CDR1 and CDR2 are SGHTA and FQGNSA. V was shortened by 3 bases and J by 4 bases, with 3 bases between the two germline ends. This CDR3 contains 11 residues. This chain's CDR3 is CASSFLYGYTF. The CDR3 bases are TGTGCCAGCAGCTTTCTCTATGGCTACACCTTC.

Note on this clone: At one end the junction does not follow the germline gene, possibly because of a read error. V gene TRBV7-7 combines with J gene TRBJ2-3; 15 nucleotides line up with TRBD2. The CDR3 length is 20 residues. The V gene's germline CDR1 is SSHAT and CDR2 FNYEAQ (reference sequence). CDR3 region: CASSQMPRTSGGAGTDTQYF. Written as DNA, the CDR3 is TGTGCTAGCAGCCAGATGCCGAGGACTAGCGGGGGGGCAGGCACAGATACGCAGTATTTT.

The chain couples TRBV28 to TRBJ2-2, with 12 nucleotides matching TRBD2. The CDR3 runs to 16 residues. Per the germline V gene, CDR1 is MDHEN and CDR2 is SYDVKM. V dropped 5 bases and J dropped 0; count of bases not matched to a gene: 1. The CDR3 spells CASSRTSGTNTGELFF. Written as DNA, the CDR3 is TGTGCCAGCAGTAGGACTAGCGGGACGAACACCGGGGAGCTGTTTTTT.

The sample holds one count of this clone. The rearrangement joins TRBV5-1 to TRBJ1-3; 11 bases are a match to TRBD1. Germline trimming cut 4 bases from V and 1 base from J; bases unmatched to any gene: 4. The CDR3 is 16 residues long. Germline lookup yields CDR1 SGHRS and CDR2 YFSETQ. The CDR3 DNA follows: TGCGCCAGCAGCCTGGGGACAGGGGGTTCTGGAAACACCATATATTTT. This gives the protein CASSLGTGGSGNTIYF.

This sequence joins TRBV18 and TRBJ1-1; D remains unclear. The CDR3 has 15 residues. Germline V CDR1 and CDR2: KGHSH, LQKENI. Trimming pared 3 bases from V and 1 base from J, leaving 12 bases between. This CDR3 is CASSPILIQNTEAFF. In nucleotides, the CDR3 is TGTGCCAGCTCACCTATCCTAATTCAGAACACTGAAGCTTTCTTT.

This chain uses TRBV18 with TRBJ2-1; 14 nucleotides match TRBD2. V dropped 6 bases and J dropped 6; count of bases not matched to a gene: 7. Germline CDR1 and CDR2: KGHSH and LQKENI. This CDR3 region has 16 residues. Here the CDR3 reads CASSPGLAGGINEQFF. As DNA, the CDR3 is TGTGCCAGCTCCCCTGGACTAGCGGGAGGAATCAATGAGCAGTTCTTC.

This chain connects TRBV27 to TRBJ1-2; tentative D call: TRBD1 (5 bases). CDR1 is MNHEY, CDR2 SMNVEV, per germline (reference sequence). The CDR3 is 13 residues long. The ends were cut back, 3 bases at V and 8 bases at J, with 13 bases in the middle. The CDR3 sequence: CASSFTGVAGYTF. Written as DNA, the CDR3 is TGTGCCAGCAGTTTCACAGGCGTCGCGGGCTACACCTTC.

The J gene is TRBJ1-1, the V gene TRBV15; D unclear. Germline CDR1 is LNHNV and CDR2 is YYDKDF (reference sequence). CDR3 length: 13 amino acids. Trimming removed 1 base at V and 1 base at J, with 4 bases between. The DNA of the CDR3 is TGTGCCACCAGCAGAGGAGCGAACACTGAAGCTTTCTTT. This encodes CATSRGANTEAFF. Together with reference TRBV15 and TRBJ1-1, the CDR3 gives the full variable domain: DAMVIQNPRYQVTQFGKPVTLSCSQTLNHNVMYWYQQKSSQAPKLLFHYYDKDFNNEADTPDNFQSRRPNTSFCFLDIRSPGLGDTAMYLCATSRGANTEAFFGQGTRLTVV.

The chain has TRBV5-4 and TRBJ1-5, with D maybe TRBD1 (6 bases). The germline gives CDR1 SGHNT, CDR2 YYREEE (reference sequence). The V gene lost 2 bases and the J gene lost 3 bases, with 12 bases spanning the gap. The CDR3 is 15 amino acids. The CDR3 nucleotides read TGTGCCAGCAGCTTAGACAGGAGTCCCAATCAGCCCCAGCATTTT. Its protein is CASSLDRSPNQPQHF.

The sample holds one count of this clone. This chain uses TRBV28 with TRBJ1-1, with D tentatively TRBD1 (6 bases). In germline, CDR1 is MDHEN, CDR2 SYDVKM. V lost 7 bases and J lost 7, with 19 bases in between. The CDR3 runs to 14 residues. The CDR3 DNA sequence: TGTGCCAGCAACCCCTTGTACAGGGTAAGTGAAGCTTTCTTT. It yields the protein CASNPLYRVSEAFF. Full variable domain (remainder filled in from reference TRBV28 and TRBJ1-1): DVKVTQSSRYLVKRTGEKVFLECVQDMDHENMFWYRQDPGLGLRLIYFSYDVKMKEKGDIPEGYSVSREKKERFSLILESASTNQTSMYLCASNPLYRVSEAFFGQGTRLTVV.

V and J are TRBV9 and TRBJ1-1, with 8 bases lining up with TRBD1. In germline, CDR1 is SGDLS, CDR2 YYNGEE. V shed 3 bases and J 3 bases; nucleotides not matched to a gene: 1. The CDR3 contains 13 residues. DNA of the CDR3: TGTGCCAGCAGCGAACAGGGGGACACTGAAGCTTTCTTT. This translates into CASSEQGDTEAFF.

The chain links TRBV7-8 to TRBJ2-2; D may correspond to TRBD1 or TRBD2 (5 bases each). The V end lost 3 bases, the J end lost 5 bases, and 13 bases lay between the germline ends. The germline V gene has CDR1 SGHVS and CDR2 FQNEAQ. The CDR3 runs 15 residues. CDR3 sequence (DNA): TGTGCCAGCAGCTTGGGGGAAGCGTTAACCGGGGAGCTGTTTTTT. As protein: CASSLGEALTGELFF.

The rearrangement joins TRBV28 to TRBJ2-7; 11 bases map to TRBD2. The CDR3 totals 18 residues. Germline V gene data show CDR1 as MDHEN and CDR2 as SYDVKM. Trimming at V came to 2 bases and at J to 7 bases, leaving 16 bases not matched to a gene. CDR3 loop: CASSLTGVGSGRADEQYF. CDR3 DNA sequence: TGTGCCAGCAGTTTAACCGGGGTGGGTAGCGGGAGGGCCGATGAGCAGTACTTC.